This T cell receptor (beta chain) was recovered during a study of T cells after yellow fever vaccination. Study-wide points: The secondary response peaked faster, at day 5 versus 15, but was weaker.

Using its own MiXCR run on the 5' RACE reads, TCRdb lists one record per CDR3 protein. The table has about 400,000 distinct CDR3 sequences, around 6.4% seen once. A word on this clonotype: Its antigen is currently unknown.

Germline CDR1 and CDR2: MDHEN and SYDVKM. V lost 3 bases and J 0 bases, leaving 9 bases between the germline ends. The CDR3 is 15 amino acids. The V gene is TRBV28, the J gene TRBJ2-1, with unresolved D. The receptor was derived from a young man who received the YFV17D yellow fever vaccine. The specimen comprised PBMCs, sampled 5 days after the yellow fever booster vaccination. The CDR3 here is CASSFETLSYNEQFF. The CDR3 DNA sequence: TGTGCCAGCAGTTTCGAGACCCTCTCCTACAATGAGCAGTTCTTC.